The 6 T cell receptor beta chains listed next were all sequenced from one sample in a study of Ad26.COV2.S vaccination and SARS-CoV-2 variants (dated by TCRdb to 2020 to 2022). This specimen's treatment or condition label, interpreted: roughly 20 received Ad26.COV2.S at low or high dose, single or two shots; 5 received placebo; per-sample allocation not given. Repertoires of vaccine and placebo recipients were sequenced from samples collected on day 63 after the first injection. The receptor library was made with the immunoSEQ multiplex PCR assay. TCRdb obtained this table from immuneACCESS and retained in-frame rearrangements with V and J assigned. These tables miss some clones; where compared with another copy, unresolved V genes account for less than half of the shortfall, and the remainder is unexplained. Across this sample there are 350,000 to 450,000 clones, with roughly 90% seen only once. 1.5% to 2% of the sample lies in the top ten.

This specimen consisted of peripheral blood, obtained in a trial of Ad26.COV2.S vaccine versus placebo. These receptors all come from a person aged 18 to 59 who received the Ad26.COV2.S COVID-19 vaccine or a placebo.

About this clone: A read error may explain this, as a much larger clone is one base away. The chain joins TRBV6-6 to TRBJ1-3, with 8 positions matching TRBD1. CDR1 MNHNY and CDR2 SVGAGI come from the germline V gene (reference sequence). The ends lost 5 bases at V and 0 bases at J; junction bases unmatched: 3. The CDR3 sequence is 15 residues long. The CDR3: CASSPGTGSGNTIYF. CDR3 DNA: TGTGCCAGCAGTCCTGGGACAGGCTCTGGAAACACCATATATTTT.

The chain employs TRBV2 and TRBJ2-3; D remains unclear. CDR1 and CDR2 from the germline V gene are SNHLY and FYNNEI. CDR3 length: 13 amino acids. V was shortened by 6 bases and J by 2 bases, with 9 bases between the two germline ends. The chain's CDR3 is CASRRQPTDTQYF. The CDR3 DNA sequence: TGTGCCAGCAGGAGACAACCCACAGATACGCAGTATTTT.

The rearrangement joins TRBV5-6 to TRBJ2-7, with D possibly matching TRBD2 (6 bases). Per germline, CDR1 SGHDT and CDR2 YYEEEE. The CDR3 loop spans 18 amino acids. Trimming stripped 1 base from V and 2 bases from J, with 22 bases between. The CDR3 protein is CASSLPPGRPTVPYEQYF. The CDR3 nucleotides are TGTGCCAGCAGCTTGCCTCCCGGGAGACCAACCGTTCCCTACGAGCAGTACTTC.

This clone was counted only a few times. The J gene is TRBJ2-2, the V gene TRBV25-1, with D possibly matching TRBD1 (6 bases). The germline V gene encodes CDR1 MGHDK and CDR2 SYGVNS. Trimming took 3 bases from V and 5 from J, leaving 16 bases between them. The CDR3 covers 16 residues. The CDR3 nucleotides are TGTGCCAGCAGTGATAGGGTACAGGGCTGGACCGGGGAGCTGTTTTTT. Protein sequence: CASSDRVQGWTGELFF.

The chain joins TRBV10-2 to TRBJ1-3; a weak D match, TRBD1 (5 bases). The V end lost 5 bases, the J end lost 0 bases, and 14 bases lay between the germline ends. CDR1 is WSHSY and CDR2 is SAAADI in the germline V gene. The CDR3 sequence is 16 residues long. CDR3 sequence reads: CASSRGTSSSGNTIYF. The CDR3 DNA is TGCGCCAGCAGTCGTGGGACTTCGAGCTCTGGAAACACCATATATTTT.

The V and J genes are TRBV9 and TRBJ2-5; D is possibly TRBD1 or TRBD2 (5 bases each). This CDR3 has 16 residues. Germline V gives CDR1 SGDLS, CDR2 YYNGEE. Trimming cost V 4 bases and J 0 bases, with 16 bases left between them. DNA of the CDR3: TGTGCCAGCAGCCGCAAGGACTGGGGGTACCAAGAGACCCAGTACTTC. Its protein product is CASSRKDWGYQETQYF.